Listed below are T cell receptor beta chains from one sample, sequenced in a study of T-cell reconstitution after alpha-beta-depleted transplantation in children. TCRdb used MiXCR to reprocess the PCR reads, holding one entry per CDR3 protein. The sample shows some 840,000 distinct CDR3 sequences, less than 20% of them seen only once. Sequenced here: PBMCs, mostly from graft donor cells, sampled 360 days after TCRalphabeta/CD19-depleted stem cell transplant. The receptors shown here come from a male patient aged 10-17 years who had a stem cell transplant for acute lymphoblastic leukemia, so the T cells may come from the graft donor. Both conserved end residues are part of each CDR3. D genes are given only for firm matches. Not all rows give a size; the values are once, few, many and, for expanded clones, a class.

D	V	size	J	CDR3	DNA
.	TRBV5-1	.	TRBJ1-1	CASSRWTARDTEAFF	TGCGCCAGCAGCCGATGGACAGCCAGGGACACTGAAGCTTTCTTT
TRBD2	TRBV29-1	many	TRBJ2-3	CSPVVLAGGLADTQYF	TGCAGCCCCGTGGTACTAGCGGGAGGATTGGCTGATACGCAGTATTTT
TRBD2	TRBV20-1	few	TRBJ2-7	CSASGLAAYEQYF	TGCAGTGCTAGTGGACTAGCGGCCTACGAGCAGTACTTC
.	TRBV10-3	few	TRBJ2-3	CAISEWLGTGADTQYF	TGTGCCATCAGTGAGTGGTTGGGGACCGGGGCAGATACGCAGTATTTT
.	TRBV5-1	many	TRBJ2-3	CASSLNTDTQYF	TGCGCCAGCAGCTTGAACACAGATACGCAGTATTTT
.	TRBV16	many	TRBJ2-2	CASSQLQAPYTGELFF	TGTGCCAGCAGCCAACTTCAGGCACCCTATACCGGGGAGCTGTTTTTT
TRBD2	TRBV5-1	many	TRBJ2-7	CASSPRGGSYEQYF	TGCGCCAGCAGCCCCCGGGGGGGCTCCTACGAGCAGTACTTC
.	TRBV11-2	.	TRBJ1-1	CASRARGDTEAFF	TGTGCCAGCAGGGCGAGAGGGGACACTGAAGCTTTCTTT
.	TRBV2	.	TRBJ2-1	CASSLFPRDGDYNEQFF	TGTGCCAGCAGTCTCTTCCCTCGGGACGGGGACTACAATGAGCAGTTCTTC
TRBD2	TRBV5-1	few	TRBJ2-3	CASLAGEYPDTQYF	TGCGCCAGCCTAGCGGGAGAGTATCCAGATACGCAGTATTTT
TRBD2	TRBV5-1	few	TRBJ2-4	CASSLALAGVLGKNIQYF	TGCGCCAGCAGCTTGGCTCTAGCGGGAGTCTTGGGGAAAAACATTCAGTACTTC
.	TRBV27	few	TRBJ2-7	CASSFTISYEQYF	TGTGCCAGCAGTTTTACAATCTCCTACGAGCAGTACTTC
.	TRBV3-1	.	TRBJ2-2	CASSQGSSIGGELFF	TGTGCCAGCAGCCAAGGAAGTAGCATAGGCGGGGAGCTGTTTTTT
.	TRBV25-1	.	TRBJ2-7	CASSGWTAAGEQYF	TGTGCCAGCAGTGGCTGGACAGCGGCTGGCGAGCAGTACTTC
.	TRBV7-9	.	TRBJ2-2	CASSHQRMMFF	TGTGCCAGCAGCCACCAACGGATGATGTTTTTT
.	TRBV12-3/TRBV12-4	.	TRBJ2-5	CASSFHPGLVQETQYF	TGTGCCAGCAGTTTCCACCCGGGACTCGTACAAGAGACCCAGTACTTC
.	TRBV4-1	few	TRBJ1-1	CASSQVGTLGAFF	TGCGCCAGCAGCCAAGTAGGGACGTTGGGAGCTTTCTTT
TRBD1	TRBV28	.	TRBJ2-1	CASSLERGTGGPSPFF	TGTGCCAGCAGTTTAGAAAGGGGGACAGGGGGCCCATCGCCGTTCTTC
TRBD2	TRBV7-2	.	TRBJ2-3	CASSAVAGDTQYF	TGTGCCAGCAGCGCGGTAGCGGGCGATACGCAGTATTTT
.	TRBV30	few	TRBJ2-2	CAWSPRVRLAGELFF	TGTGCCTGGAGTCCCCGTGTTCGGTTGGCCGGGGAGCTGTTTTTT